Shown below are 19 T cell receptor beta chains from a single sample sequenced in a study of T cell repertoires in cytomegalovirus infection. TCRdb reprocessed the reads with MiXCR, giving one entry per CDR3 protein. In the table there are roughly 640,000 distinct CDR3 sequences, approximately 24% of which are singletons. The sequenced material came from CD8+ T cells from PBMCs. These receptors all come from a human donor in good health (CMV status not recorded). Some clones in this sample may be carry-over from other donors' samples.

This clonotype occurred many times. This chain links TRBV7-9 with TRBJ2-1, with D possibly being TRBD1 (5 bases). This CDR3 contains 12 residues. Trimming took 6 bases from V and 8 from J, leaving 11 bases between them. The germline CDR1 and CDR2 sequences are SEHNR and FQNEAQ (reference sequence). For the CDR3, the DNA is TGTGCCAGCAGTCCAGGGTTCTATGAGCAGTTCTTC. Protein sequence: CASSPGFYEQFF.

This clonotype was picked up a small number of times. The CDR3 reads CASSQDLGGGPNYGYTF. CDR3 in DNA: TGCGCCAGCAGCCAAGATTTGGGAGGGGGGCCTAACTATGGCTACACCTTC. The chain has TRBV4-1 and TRBJ1-2; D may be TRBD1 (6 bases). This CDR3 region has 17 residues. Per germline, CDR1 MGHRA and CDR2 YSYEKL. The germline V and J ends were trimmed by 0 bases and 0 bases, with 14 bases remaining between them.

This clonotype was found a few times. V and J are TRBV5-1 and TRBJ2-4; 8 nucleotides line up with TRBD1. V lost 8 bases and J lost 8; bases outside the gene matches: 15. From germline, CDR1 is SGHRS and CDR2 YFSETQ. This CDR3 region has 15 residues. This CDR3 is CARDVSQGEKDIQYF. DNA for the CDR3: TGCGCCAGGGATGTATCACAGGGGGAGAAGGACATTCAGTACTTC.

This clonotype was picked up a small number of times. The rearrangement uses TRBV14 and TRBJ2-1; D remains unclear. The CDR3 extends over 17 amino acids. Trimming stripped 1 base from V and 2 bases from J, with 15 bases between. Germline V lookup: CDR1 SGHDN, CDR2 FVKESK. The CDR3 coding sequence is TGTGCCAGCAGCCAAGTTACATGGCAGCCAGCCTACAATGAGCAGTTCTTC. It codes for CASSQVTWQPAYNEQFF.

This clonotype has just a few counts. The chain combines TRBV5-6 with TRBJ2-5; TRBD1 might be the D (7 bases). V was cut by 2 bases and J by 4 bases, with 12 bases left in between. CDR1 SGHDT and CDR2 YYEEEE come from the germline V gene. CDR3 length: 14 residues. The CDR3 sequence: CASSLQGRRETQYF. The CDR3 DNA follows: TGTGCCAGCAGCTTACAGGGGAGGAGAGAGACCCAGTACTTC.

Ten or more counts support this clonotype. This chain joins TRBV7-8 and TRBJ1-2; D unclear. The CDR3 is made up of 14 amino acids. The germline V gene encodes CDR1 SGHVS and CDR2 FQNEAQ. V was shortened by 0 bases and J by 4 bases, with 9 bases between the two germline ends. CDR3 DNA: TGTGCCAGCAGCTTAGCGGGGAGTAGCTATGGCTACACCTTC. It codes for CASSLAGSSYGYTF.

In DNA form, the CDR3 reads TGTGCCAGCAGACTACAAACAGGGGGTGCAGATGGCTACACCTTC. This translates into CASRLQTGGADGYTF. This chain joins TRBV6-5 and TRBJ1-2, with 8 positions matching TRBD1. Trimming removed 6 bases from V and 6 bases from J; junction bases left unmatched: 12. Germline CDR1 is MNHEY and CDR2 is SVGAGI. The CDR3 runs to 15 residues.

This clonotype was recorded a few times. The chain has TRBV27 and TRBJ2-1; perhaps TRBD2 as D (6 bases). Trimming removed 2 bases from V and 3 bases from J, with 11 bases in between. The CDR3 consists of 15 residues. Germline CDR1 is MNHEY and CDR2 is SMNVEV (reference sequence). The CDR3 nucleotides are TGTGCCAGCAGTTTAGGGCGGGGTCTCTACAATGAGCAGTTCTTC. It translates to CASSLGRGLYNEQFF.

This clonotype was counted many times. This chain's CDR3 is CASSSASGGYNEQFF. In nucleotides, the CDR3 is TGTGCCAGCAGCTCCGCTAGCGGGGGGTACAATGAGCAGTTCTTC. The genes are TRBV7-6 and TRBJ2-1, with 11 nucleotides matching TRBD2. V dropped 4 bases and J dropped 4; count of bases not matched to a gene: 3. Germline CDR1 reads SGHVS; CDR2 reads FNYEAQ. The CDR3 length is 15 residues.

This clonotype was seen ten or more times. The chain recombines TRBV12-3 or TRBV12-4 with TRBJ2-5, with D hard to call. Trimming stripped 3 bases from V and 2 bases from J, with 19 bases between. The CDR3 sequence is 17 residues long. CDR3 in amino acids: CASSLVGEQTLQETQYF. Here the CDR3 DNA reads TGTGCCAGCAGTTTGGTTGGCGAGCAGACCCTACAAGAGACCCAGTACTTC.

The V call is TRBV20-1, the J call TRBJ2-7; tentatively, D is TRBD1 (5 bases). The CDR3 has 12 amino acids. Germline lookup yields CDR1 DFQATT and CDR2 SNEGSKA (reference sequence). Between the trimmed V and J ends, which lost 4 bases and 3 bases, there was a span of 10 bases. CDR3 protein: CSANGHDYEQYF. In DNA form, the CDR3 reads TGCAGTGCTAACGGACATGACTACGAGCAGTACTTC.

This clonotype has just a few counts. The gene calls are TRBV7-9 and TRBJ2-7; D might be TRBD1 (6 bases). V lost 5 bases to trimming and J lost 0 bases, with 17 bases between them. The CDR3 covers 16 residues. CDR1 and CDR2 from the germline V gene are SEHNR and FQNEAQ (reference sequence). CDR3 nucleotides: TGTGCCAGCAGCCAGGGGCTGTACGGGAACTCCTACGAGCAGTACGTC. Its protein product is CASSQGLYGNSYEQYV.

This clonotype was seen only a few times. This sequence joins TRBV12-3 or TRBV12-4 and TRBJ2-3, with D unresolved. Trimming took 7 bases from V and 1 from J, leaving 6 bases between them. The CDR3 has 12 residues. CDR3 residues: CASILGTDTQYF. DNA of the CDR3: TGTGCCAGCATCCTCGGCACAGATACGCAGTATTTT.

This clonotype was seen only a few times. The V call is TRBV12-3 or TRBV12-4, the J call TRBJ2-5; no definite D call. V was pared by 10 bases and J by 1 base, with 10 bases between. The CDR3 length is 12 residues. For the CDR3, the DNA is TGTGCCACCGCCTTTCGCCAAGAGACCCAGTACTTC. Its protein is CATAFRQETQYF.

This clonotype has more than one count but fewer than ten. V usage is TRBV25-1 and J usage is TRBJ2-7, with a tentative D call TRBD2 (7 bases). Between the trimmed V and J ends, which lost 6 bases and 5 bases, there was a span of 11 bases. The CDR3 loop spans 12 amino acids. CDR1 is MGHDK and CDR2 is SYGVNS in the germline V gene. Here the CDR3 DNA reads TGTGCCAGCAGGCGGGGGCCCAACGAGCAGTACTTC. It specifies CASRRGPNEQYF.

As concerns this clonotype: This sequence may be a read error, since a much larger clone differs from it by one base. The genes are TRBV10-3 and TRBJ2-2; D gene uncertain. The CDR3 covers 13 residues. Germline CDR1 is ENHRY and CDR2 is SYGVKD. Deletions cut 8 bases from V and 3 bases from J, with 10 bases between. The CDR3 bases are TGTGCCATCGGCCAAGAGTACACCGGGGAGCTGTTTTTT. This codes for CAIGQEYTGELFF.

This clonotype has ten or more counts. The V gene is TRBV12-3 or TRBV12-4, the J gene TRBJ2-7; the D is unclear. Trimming cost V 2 bases and J 6 bases, with 8 bases left between them. The CDR3 length is 12 residues. The CDR3 spells CASSLLPGEQYF. The DNA for the CDR3 is TGTGCCAGCAGTTTATTACCAGGCGAGCAGTACTTC.

This clonotype was seen more than once but under ten times. The gene calls are TRBV20-1 and TRBJ1-1, with 9 bases matching TRBD1. The V and J ends lost 3 bases and 4 bases, in that order; junction bases with no gene match: 0. Germline V lookup: CDR1 DFQATT, CDR2 SNEGSKA (reference sequence). The CDR3 spans 12 residues. The CDR3 here is CSARDRGTEAFF. The CDR3 DNA reads as TGCAGTGCTAGGGACAGGGGCACTGAAGCTTTCTTT.

In its sample, this clonotype was seen a few times. The V gene is TRBV6-1, the J gene TRBJ2-5; 13 bases line up with TRBD2. The CDR3 spans 17 residues. The V and J ends lost 5 bases and 5 bases, in that order; junction bases with no gene match: 11. Germline V CDR1 and CDR2: MNHNS, SASEGT. DNA for the CDR3: TGTGCCAGCAGTTATCCGGTACTAGCGGGGGGGCACGAGACCCAGTACTTC. Its translation is CASSYPVLAGGHETQYF.